This T cell receptor beta chain derives from a study of human T cells and chemical hapten exposure. At the level of the study: Patch tests of 0.01% DPC on the upper back were read at 6 days. Enrolled patients were predominantly female and had alopecia areata, totalis or universalis. Study observations and caveats: PT1 expanded TCR counts correlated positively with patch test score.

This clonotype was seen a few times. As yet, its antigen is unknown. Under the authors' procedure: Counting gave a median of approximately 97,000 TCRs per sample, with values ranging from about 23,224 to 690,600. TCRdb itself ran the RACE reads through MiXCR, one entry per CDR3 protein. The V and J calls shown here were made by TCRdb, not taken from the authors' results. The sample has approximately 87,000 distinct CDR3 sequences; about an eighth are singletons. Time point specified: patch test 2, 6 weeks after DPC sensitization. Treatment given: therapeutic diphenylcyclopropenone sensitization with weekly scalp DPC. This CDR3 spans 16 amino acids. Germline CDR1 is LNHDA and CDR2 is SQIVND (reference sequence). The V gene lost 6 bases and the J gene lost 0 bases, with 12 bases spanning the gap.

The sequencing used whole blood, collected in connection with sensitization to the hapten diphenylcyclopropenone (DPC). This rearrangement joins TRBV19 to TRBJ1-6; no definite D call. The clonotype originates from a woman aged 35 to 49 with alopecia areata. Some clones in this sample may be carry-over from other donors' samples. Written as DNA, the CDR3 is TGTGCCAGTAGAGGAAGAGAGAGCTCCTATAATTCACCCCTCCACTTT. Protein: CASRGRESSYNSPLHF.